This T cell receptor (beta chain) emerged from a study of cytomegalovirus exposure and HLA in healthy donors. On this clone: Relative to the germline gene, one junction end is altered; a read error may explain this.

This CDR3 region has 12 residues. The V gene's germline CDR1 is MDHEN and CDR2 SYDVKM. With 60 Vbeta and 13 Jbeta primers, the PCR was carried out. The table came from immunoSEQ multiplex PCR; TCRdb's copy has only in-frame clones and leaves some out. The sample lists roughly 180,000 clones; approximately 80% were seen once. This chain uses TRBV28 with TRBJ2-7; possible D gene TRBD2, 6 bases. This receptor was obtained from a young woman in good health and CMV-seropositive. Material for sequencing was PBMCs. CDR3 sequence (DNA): TGTGCCAGCAGTTTATCGGGGACTCTCCGGGACTTC. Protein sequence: CASSLSGTLRDF.